These T cell receptor beta chains were read from a single sample in a study of T-cell memory formation after mild COVID-19. One entry per CDR3 protein, called by TCRdb with MiXCR from the 5' RACE reads. Of roughly 380,000 distinct CDR3 sequences in the sample, around 28% are singletons; the top ten hold about 14%. The specimen was PBMCs or a T cell subset sorted from them (not recorded which). These receptor sequences come from an adult woman who had mild COVID-19 (a few samples of this study predate the infection). Cell type and time point are not known. Each CDR3 is given with its conserved first and last residue. D genes are given only for firm matches. Clone size is not always given. Where it is, it says once, few, many or a class for expanded clones.

CDR3nt | CDR3aa | abundance | d_gene | j_gene | v_gene
TGCAGTGCTAGAGGTGAGAGAGGGGGCACTGAAGCTTTCTTT | CSARGERGGTEAFF | few | - | TRBJ1-1 | TRBV20-1
TGCGCCAGCAGCCAAGAATATCGACAGAGCCTGAACACTGAAGCTTTCTTT | CASSQEYRQSLNTEAFF | - | - | TRBJ1-1 | TRBV4-1
TGTGCCAGCAGCGTATCAAACGGCGAGCAGTACTTC | CASSVSNGEQYF | few | - | TRBJ2-7 | TRBV9
TGTGCCAGCAGCTGGTATGGGGGACCCGAGACCCAGTACTTC | CASSWYGGPETQYF | few | - | TRBJ2-5 | TRBV11-2
TGCGCCAGCAGCCAAGCACTAGCGGGAAAGTACGAGCAGTACTTC | CASSQALAGKYEQYF | - | TRBD2 | TRBJ2-7 | TRBV4-1
TGCAGCGTTGCTGCGGGACAGGGTACAGCTTTCTTT | CSVAAGQGTAFF | - | TRBD1 | TRBJ1-1 | TRBV29-1
TGTGCCAGATACAGGGGGAACACTGAAGCTTTCTTT | CARYRGNTEAFF | - | TRBD1 | TRBJ1-1 | TRBV2
TGCAGTGCCGCCCCCAGCGGGAGGGCCTTCGGGTACAATGAGCAGTTCTTC | CSAAPSGRAFGYNEQFF | - | TRBD2 | TRBJ2-1 | TRBV20-1
TGTGCCAGCAGCTTTGCATTACTGCGGATCTACGAGCAGTACTTC | CASSFALLRIYEQYF | - | - | TRBJ2-7 | TRBV5-5
TGCAGTGCTTCAAGTGCCGGACTAGCGGGAGTCTACGAGCAGTACTTC | CSASSAGLAGVYEQYF | - | TRBD2 | TRBJ2-7 | TRBV20-1
TGTGCCAGCAGCGTAGACGTGGCGGACGAGCAGTACTTC | CASSVDVADEQYF | few | - | TRBJ2-7 | TRBV9
TGTGCCTGGAGCCGACATGCAACCCGCTCTGGGGCCAACGTCCTGACTTTC | CAWSRHATRSGANVLTF | - | - | TRBJ2-6 | TRBV30
TGTGCCACCAGCCCATCGAGGGCACGAGAGACCCAGTACTTC | CATSPSRARETQYF | - | - | TRBJ2-5 | TRBV15
TGTGCCAGCAGCGCAGAACGGTTCGGGACAGGGCGCCTGAACACTGAAGCTTTCTTT | CASSAERFGTGRLNTEAFF | few | TRBD1 | TRBJ1-1 | TRBV7-8
TGTGCCACCAGTGAATACGAACAGGGTGGAGCTTTCTTT | CATSEYEQGGAFF | - | - | TRBJ1-1 | TRBV24-1
TGTGCCAGCAGTTACGGGACAGGGGTCTATGAGCAGTTCTTC | CASSYGTGVYEQFF | - | TRBD1 | TRBJ2-1 | TRBV12-3/TRBV12-4
TGTGCCTGGGGCGCTGGGGACGGGCAGTACTTC | CAWGAGDGQYF | - | - | TRBJ2-4 | TRBV30
TGTGCCAGTAGTATAGATCCGAATGGACAGGGGTTCCACGAGCAGTACTTC | CASSIDPNGQGFHEQYF | - | TRBD1 | TRBJ2-7 | TRBV19
TGTGCCAGCAGCTTAGCCCTACTTAGCCACGAGCAGTACTTC | CASSLALLSHEQYF | few | - | TRBJ2-7 | TRBV7-9
TGTGCCAGCAGTTTAGGAAAAAGCGGGATGATCACAGATACGCAGTATTTT | CASSLGKSGMITDTQYF | - | TRBD2 | TRBJ2-3 | TRBV27
TGTGCCAGCAGGAAAGCGGGGGGGACCTACGAGCAGTACTTC | CASRKAGGTYEQYF | few | TRBD2 | TRBJ2-7 | TRBV11-2
TGCAGTGCTAGAGATATACAGCTACATAACTATGGCTACACCTTC | CSARDIQLHNYGYTF | few | - | TRBJ1-2 | TRBV20-1
TGTGCCAGCAGCCAGGACAGGCTTAAAAGAAATGAGCAGTTCTTC | CASSQDRLKRNEQFF | few | TRBD1 | TRBJ2-1 | TRBV7-8
TGTGCCAGCAGCTTGGGCGCGCCGCCGTCCTACGAGCAGTACTTC | CASSLGAPPSYEQYF | - | - | TRBJ2-7 | TRBV13
TGTGCCAGCAGGCCAGGGACTAGCGGTGAAGAGACCCAGGACTTC | CASRPGTSGEETQDF | - | TRBD2 | TRBJ2-5 | TRBV12-3/TRBV12-4
TGTGCCAGCAGCCAAGCTATCATGGAGGGACAGGGGTACTACAATGAGCAGTTCTTC | CASSQAIMEGQGYYNEQFF | many | TRBD1 | TRBJ2-1 | TRBV3-1
TGTGCCAGCATCCTAAACCAGGCCCACGAGCAGTACTTC | CASILNQAHEQYF | - | - | TRBJ2-7 | TRBV7-3
TGTGCCAGCAGCCAAGAATTCAGGGGGTCCTACGAGCAGTACTTC | CASSQEFRGSYEQYF | - | TRBD1 | TRBJ2-7 | TRBV4-2
TGTGCCAGCAGTTCTGGGACTTCAGCCTATTACGAGCAGTACTTC | CASSSGTSAYYEQYF | few | - | TRBJ2-7 | TRBV12-3/TRBV12-4
TGTGCCAGCAGCTTAAGTCCCGGACAGGGGATCTCCTACGAGCAGTACTTC | CASSLSPGQGISYEQYF | - | TRBD1 | TRBJ2-7 | TRBV7-9
TGTGCCAGCTCACCGCAAACAGGGTACAATGAGCAGTTCTTC | CASSPQTGYNEQFF | - | - | TRBJ2-1 | TRBV18
TGTGCCAGCAGTTACTCTAGCGGGAATGAGCAGTTCTTC | CASSYSSGNEQFF | few | TRBD2 | TRBJ2-1 | TRBV6-2/TRBV6-3
TGTGCCAGCAGTTACCCTCGTATCTCGGTCCGACGGGGGGAGACCCAGTACTTC | CASSYPRISVRRGETQYF | - | - | TRBJ2-5 | TRBV6-2/TRBV6-3
TGTGCCAGCACCGATTTCCTTTCGGGGTCAGATACGCAGTATTTT | CASTDFLSGSDTQYF | few | - | TRBJ2-3 | TRBV6-2/TRBV6-3
TGTGCCAGCAGCTTAGCCCAGGGGGCAGGCGAGCAGTACTTC | CASSLAQGAGEQYF | - | TRBD1 | TRBJ2-7 | TRBV7-2
TGTGCCAGCAGCTTCTATAGCGGTAGCTCCTACGAGCAGTACTTC | CASSFYSGSSYEQYF | - | - | TRBJ2-7 | TRBV3-1
TGCAGCGTTGATTGGGGCGGGGAGCAGTACTTC | CSVDWGGEQYF | few | - | TRBJ2-7 | TRBV29-1
TGTGCCAGCAGTTTACTAGCGGGGGGCCTCGCCCTTGGGAATGAGCAGTTCTTC | CASSLLAGGLALGNEQFF | - | TRBD2 | TRBJ2-1 | TRBV27
TGTGCCAGCGCGGACGTCACAGATACGCAGTATTTT | CASADVTDTQYF | - | - | TRBJ2-3 | TRBV6-2/TRBV6-3
TGTGCCAGCAGCACCCCTAGGACAGGGGAGTCGGACTATGGCTACACCTTC | CASSTPRTGESDYGYTF | - | TRBD1 | TRBJ1-2 | TRBV5-6
TGCAGTGCTAGAGAACAGGGCCCTAATTCACCCCTCCACTTT | CSAREQGPNSPLHF | - | - | TRBJ1-6 | TRBV20-1
TGTGCCAGCAGGGGACAGGGGGCGGCTGAAGCTTTCTTT | CASRGQGAAEAFF | - | TRBD1 | TRBJ1-1 | TRBV2